The next 15 T cell receptor beta chains were all read from a single sample in a study of cytomegalovirus exposure and HLA in healthy donors. PCR primers comprised 60 Vbeta and 13 Jbeta primers. The method was immunoSEQ multiplex PCR; TCRdb's version includes in-frame clones alone and lacks a portion of them. The sample records about 180,000 clones, around 79% being singletons. The source material was PBMCs. The source is a woman between 45 and 60 years old in good health and CMV-seronegative.

This chain links TRBV28 with TRBJ2-1, with 7 bases aligning to TRBD2. CDR3 size: 15 residues. The junction had 5 bases not matched to a gene; V was cut back by 3 bases and J by 3 bases. The germline gives CDR1 MDHEN, CDR2 SYDVKM. The CDR3 loop is CASSLSGGVYNEQFF. In nucleotides, the CDR3 is TGTGCCAGCAGTTTGAGTGGGGGGGTCTACAATGAGCAGTTCTTC.

The chain's CDR3 is CASSPPQGAREKLFF. Here the CDR3 DNA reads TGTGCCAGCAGCCCACCCCAGGGGGCGCGCGAAAAACTGTTTTTT. V and J are TRBV9 and TRBJ1-4, with 8 nucleotides matching TRBD1. The CDR3 consists of 15 residues. Germline V lookup: CDR1 SGDLS, CDR2 YYNGEE. J was trimmed by 8 bases and V by 4 bases; bases with no gene match: 10.

The rearrangement uses TRBV29-1 and TRBJ2-2; the match to TRBD1 covers 10 bases. The CDR3 length is 14 residues. The germline V gene has CDR1 SQVTM and CDR2 ANQGSEA. V lost 6 bases and J lost 4; bases outside the gene matches: 5. CDR3 in amino acids: CSVSDRGLTGELFF. The CDR3 DNA reads as TGCAGCGTGTCAGACAGGGGGCTCACCGGGGAGCTGTTTTTT.

The V and J genes are TRBV2 and TRBJ2-3; the D gene is possibly TRBD2 (6 bases). Germline CDR1 reads SNHLY; CDR2 reads FYNNEI. The CDR3 extends over 16 amino acids. V dropped 7 bases and J dropped 8 bases, with 25 bases sitting between them. The CDR3 spells CASNPGLSLLRGTQYF. CDR3 DNA sequence: TGTGCCAGCAACCCGGGACTCTCTCTCCTTAGGGGTACGCAGTATTTT.

The chain is built from TRBV21-1 and TRBJ2-2; the D call in the table, TRBD2, was not verified against the DNA. TRBV21-1 is assigned pseudogene status. CDR3 length: 15 amino acids. The CDR3 loop reads CASSPAGTNTGELFF. The CDR3 DNA reads TGTGCCAGCAGCCCGGCGGGTACGAACACCGGGGAGCTGTTTTTT.

The chain is built from TRBV5-6 and TRBJ1-3; D is possibly TRBD1 (6 bases). CDR1 is SGHDT, CDR2 YYEEEE, per germline. The CDR3 runs 13 residues. Trimming stripped 4 bases from V and 8 bases from J, with 13 bases between. Here the CDR3 DNA reads TGTGCCAGCAGCAGGCGGGGGCCATACACCATATATTTT. This translates into CASSRRGPYTIYF.

The rearrangement uses TRBV6-5 and TRBJ1-6; D might be TRBD1 (6 bases). The CDR3 length is 16 residues. The germline V gene encodes CDR1 MNHEY and CDR2 SVGAGI. The V gene lost 4 bases and the J gene lost 0 bases, with 10 bases spanning the gap. DNA of the CDR3: TGTGCCAGCAGTTCTACAGGGATCTCCTATAATTCACCCCTCCACTTT. It encodes CASSSTGISYNSPLHF.

This clone was observed a few times. This chain connects TRBV6-1 to TRBJ2-1; TRBD1 matches at 10 bases. This CDR3 has 17 amino acids. CDR1 MNHNS and CDR2 SASEGT come from the germline V gene. V gave up 0 bases and J gave up 4 bases; unmatched junction bases: 6. The CDR3 coding sequence is TGTGCCAGCAGTGAAGCAGCTGGGGGACAGGGGTACAATGAGCAGTTCTTC. Its protein is CASSEAAGGQGYNEQFF.

This clone turned up a few times. The chain uses TRBV2 and TRBJ2-5, with 11 bases that match TRBD2. Germline assignment: CDR1 SNHLY and CDR2 FYNNEI. The ends lost 6 bases at V and 5 bases at J; junction bases unmatched: 8. The CDR3 length is 15 residues. The CDR3 region has the DNA TGTGCCAGCAGCGGAATCACTAGCGGGAGTGAGACCCAGTACTTC. It translates to CASSGITSGSETQYF.

The chain recombines TRBV5-8 with TRBJ1-2, with TRBD1 matching over 9 bases. The germline V gene has CDR1 SGHTS and CDR2 YDEGEE. This CDR3 region has 15 residues. After removal of 4 bases from V and 8 bases from J, the junction contained 12 bases not matched to a gene. CDR3 residues: CASSPRGGQGGGYTF. CDR3 sequence (DNA): TGTGCCAGCAGCCCCCGGGGGGGACAGGGTGGCGGCTACACCTTC.

V and J are TRBV6-5 and TRBJ1-6, with a weak D call TRBD1 (5 bases). Germline assignment: CDR1 MNHEY and CDR2 SVGAGI. Trimming cost V 2 bases and J 7 bases, with 15 bases left between them. This CDR3 has 16 residues. CDR3 region: CASSYRIDSFNSPLHF. For the CDR3, the DNA is TGTGCCAGCAGTTACCGTATAGACAGCTTCAATTCACCCCTCCACTTT.

This clone was observed a handful of times. The chain recombines TRBV11-2 with TRBJ2-3; D is uncertain. CDR3 size: 14 residues. CDR1 SGHAT and CDR2 FQNNGV come from the germline V gene. V gave up 3 bases and J gave up 6 bases, with 13 bases separating them. The CDR3 loop is CASSFSNQFDTQYF. The CDR3 DNA is TGTGCCAGCAGCTTTTCAAATCAATTCGATACGCAGTATTTT.

This chain joins TRBV19 and TRBJ1-2, with 10 bases fitting TRBD1. From germline, CDR1 is LNHDA and CDR2 SQIVND (reference sequence). The J segment lost 7 bases and the V segment lost 5 bases, leaving 4 bases of the junction unmatched. CDR3 length: 13 amino acids. The CDR3 DNA sequence: TGTGCCAGTAGTGTCGACAGGGGGCCTGGCTACACCTTC. Protein sequence: CASSVDRGPGYTF. Combining the CDR3 with reference TRBV19 and TRBJ1-2 gives the whole variable domain DGGITQSPKYLFRKEGQNVTLSCEQNLNHDAMYWYRQDPGQGLRLIYYSQIVNDFQKGDIAEGYSVSREKKESFPLTVTSAQKNPTAFYLCASSVDRGPGYTFGSGTRLTVV.

To note about this clone: Other DNA sequences in this specimen translate into the identical CDR3. The gene calls are TRBV5-1 and TRBJ2-3, with TRBD2 matching over 12 bases. Germline-derived CDR1 and CDR2 are SGHRS and YFSETQ. This CDR3 comprises 16 residues. The J segment lost 2 bases and the V segment lost 0 bases, leaving 1 base of the junction unmatched. The CDR3 region is CASSLGLAGDTDTQYF. Here the CDR3 DNA reads TGCGCCAGCAGCTTGGGACTAGCGGGAGACACAGATACGCAGTATTTT. The full variable domain, completed using reference TRBV5-1 and TRBJ2-3, is KAGVTQTPRYLIKTRGQQVTLSCSPISGHRSVSWYQQTPGQGLQFLFEYFSETQRNKGNFPGRFSGRQFSNSRSEMNVSTLELGDSALYLCASSLGLAGDTDTQYFGPGTRLTVL.

The chain uses TRBV28 and TRBJ1-5; D possibly corresponds to TRBD1 (5 bases). The CDR3 contains 15 residues. Germline lookup yields CDR1 MDHEN and CDR2 SYDVKM. V shed 5 bases and J shed 3 bases, with 14 bases lying between them. CDR3 DNA sequence: TGTGCCAGCAGTCCGGCGGGACGGGACAATCAGCCCCAGCATTTT. Translation: CASSPAGRDNQPQHF.